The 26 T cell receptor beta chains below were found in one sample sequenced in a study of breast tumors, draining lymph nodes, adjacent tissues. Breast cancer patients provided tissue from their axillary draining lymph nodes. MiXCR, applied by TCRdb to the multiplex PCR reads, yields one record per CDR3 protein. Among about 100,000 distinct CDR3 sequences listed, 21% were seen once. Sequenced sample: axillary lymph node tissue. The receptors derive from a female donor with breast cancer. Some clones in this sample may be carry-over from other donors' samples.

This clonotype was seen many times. CDR3 loop: CASSPDRNNYGYTF. In DNA form, the CDR3 reads TGTGCCAGCAGCCCAGACCGAAACAACTATGGCTACACCTTC. The genes are TRBV28 and TRBJ1-2; D not certain. V was shortened by 6 bases and J by 2 bases, with 13 bases between the two germline ends. This CDR3 is built from 14 residues. Germline V gene data show CDR1 as MDHEN and CDR2 as SYDVKM.

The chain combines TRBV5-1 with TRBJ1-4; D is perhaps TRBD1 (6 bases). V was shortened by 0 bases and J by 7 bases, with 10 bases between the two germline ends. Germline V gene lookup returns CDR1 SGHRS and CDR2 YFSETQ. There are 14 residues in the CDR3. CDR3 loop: CASSLGQGSEKLFF. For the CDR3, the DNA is TGCGCCAGCAGCTTGGGGCAGGGGAGTGAAAAACTGTTTTTT.

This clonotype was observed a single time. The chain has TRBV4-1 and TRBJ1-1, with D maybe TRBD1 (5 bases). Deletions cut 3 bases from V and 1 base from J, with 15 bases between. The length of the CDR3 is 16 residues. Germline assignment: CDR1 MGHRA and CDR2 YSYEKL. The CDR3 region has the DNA TGCGCCAGCAGCCACGGATGGGGGAGGTCGAACACTGAAGCTTTCTTT. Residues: CASSHGWGRSNTEAFF.

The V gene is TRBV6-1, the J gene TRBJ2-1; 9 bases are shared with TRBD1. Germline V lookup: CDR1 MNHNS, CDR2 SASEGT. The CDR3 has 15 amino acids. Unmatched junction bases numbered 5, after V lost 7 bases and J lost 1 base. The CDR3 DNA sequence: TGTGCCAGCAAAACAGGGGGCCTTTCCTACAATGAGCAGTTCTTC. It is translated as CASKTGGLSYNEQFF.

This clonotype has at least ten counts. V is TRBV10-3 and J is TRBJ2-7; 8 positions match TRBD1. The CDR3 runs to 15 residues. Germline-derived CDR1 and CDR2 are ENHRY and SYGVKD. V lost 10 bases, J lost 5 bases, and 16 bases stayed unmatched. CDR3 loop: CATRPAGQGFNEQYF. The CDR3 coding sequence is TGTGCCACCAGGCCCGCCGGACAGGGATTCAACGAGCAGTACTTC.

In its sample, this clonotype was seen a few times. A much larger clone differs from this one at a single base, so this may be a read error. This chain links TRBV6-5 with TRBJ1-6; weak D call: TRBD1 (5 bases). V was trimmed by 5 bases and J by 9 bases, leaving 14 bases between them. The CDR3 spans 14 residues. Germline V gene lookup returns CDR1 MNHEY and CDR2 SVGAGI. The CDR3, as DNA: TGTGCCAGCAGTACCCGGGACGGCGGTTCACCCCTCCACTTT. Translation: CASSTRDGGSPLHF.

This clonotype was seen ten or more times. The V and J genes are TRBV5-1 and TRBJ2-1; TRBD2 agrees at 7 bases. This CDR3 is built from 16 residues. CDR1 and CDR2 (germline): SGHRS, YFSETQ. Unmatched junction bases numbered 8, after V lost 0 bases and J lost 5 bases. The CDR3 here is CASSLAGGGPDNEQFF. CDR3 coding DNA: TGCGCCAGCAGCTTGGCCGGGGGAGGGCCCGACAATGAGCAGTTCTTC.

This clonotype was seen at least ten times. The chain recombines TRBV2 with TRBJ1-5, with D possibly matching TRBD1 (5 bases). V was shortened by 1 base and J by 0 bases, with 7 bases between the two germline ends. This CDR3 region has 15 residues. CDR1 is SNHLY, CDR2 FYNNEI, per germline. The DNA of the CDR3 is TGTGCCAGCAGTGAAGTGGACATTAGCAATCAGCCCCAGCATTTT. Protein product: CASSEVDISNQPQHF. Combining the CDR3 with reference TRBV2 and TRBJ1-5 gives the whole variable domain EPEVTQTPSHQVTQMGQEVILRCVPISNHLYFYWYRQILGQKVEFLVSFYNNEISEKSEIFDDQFSVERPDGSNFTLKIRSTKLEDSAMYFCASSEVDISNQPQHFGDGTRLSIL.

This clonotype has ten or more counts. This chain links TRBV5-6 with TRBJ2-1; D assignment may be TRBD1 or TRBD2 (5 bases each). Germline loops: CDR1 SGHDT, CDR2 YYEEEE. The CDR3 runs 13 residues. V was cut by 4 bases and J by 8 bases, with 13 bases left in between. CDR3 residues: CASSPTLGDEQFF. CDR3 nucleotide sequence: TGTGCCAGCAGCCCGACATTGGGGGATGAGCAGTTCTTC.

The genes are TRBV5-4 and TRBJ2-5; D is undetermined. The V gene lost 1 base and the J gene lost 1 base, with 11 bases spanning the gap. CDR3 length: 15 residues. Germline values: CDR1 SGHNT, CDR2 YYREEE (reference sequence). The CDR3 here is CASSLKRFLQETQYF. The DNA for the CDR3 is TGTGCCAGCAGCTTGAAGAGGTTCCTCCAAGAGACCCAGTACTTC. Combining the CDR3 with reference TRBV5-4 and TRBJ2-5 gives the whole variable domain ETGVTQSPTHLIKTRGQQVTLRCSSQSGHNTVSWYQQALGQGPQFIFQYYREEENGRGNFPPRFSGLQFPNYSSELNVNALELDDSALYLCASSLKRFLQETQYFGPGTRLLVL.

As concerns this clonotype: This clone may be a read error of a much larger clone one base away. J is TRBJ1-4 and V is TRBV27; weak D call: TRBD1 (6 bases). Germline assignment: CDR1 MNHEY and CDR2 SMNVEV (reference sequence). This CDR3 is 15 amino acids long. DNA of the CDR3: TGTGCCAGCAGTCCCCGGCGGGGGCGCCATGAAAAACTGCTTTTT. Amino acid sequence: CASSPRRGRHEKLLF.

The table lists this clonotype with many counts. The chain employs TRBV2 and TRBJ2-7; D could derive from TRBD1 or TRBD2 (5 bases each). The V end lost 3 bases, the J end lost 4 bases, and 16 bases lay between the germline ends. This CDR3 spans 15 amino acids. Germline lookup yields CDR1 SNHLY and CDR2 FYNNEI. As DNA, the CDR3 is TGTGCCAGCAGTGAGCATAGGTTGGGGGTTTACGAGCAGTACTTC. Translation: CASSEHRLGVYEQYF.

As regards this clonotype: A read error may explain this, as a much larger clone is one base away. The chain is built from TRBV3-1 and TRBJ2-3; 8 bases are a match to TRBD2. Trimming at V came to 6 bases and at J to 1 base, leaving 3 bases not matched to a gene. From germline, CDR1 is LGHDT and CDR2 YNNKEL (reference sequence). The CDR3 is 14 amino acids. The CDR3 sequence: CASSRRGGTDTQYF. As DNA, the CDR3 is TGTGCCAGCAGTAGGCGGGGGGGCACAGATACGCAGTATTTT.

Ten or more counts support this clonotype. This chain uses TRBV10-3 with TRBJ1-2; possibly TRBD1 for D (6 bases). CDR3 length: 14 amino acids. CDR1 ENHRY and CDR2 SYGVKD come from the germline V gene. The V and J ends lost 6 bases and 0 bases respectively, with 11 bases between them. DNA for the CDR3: TGTGCCATCAGCCCGGGACAATCTAACTATGGCTACACCTTC. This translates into CAISPGQSNYGYTF.

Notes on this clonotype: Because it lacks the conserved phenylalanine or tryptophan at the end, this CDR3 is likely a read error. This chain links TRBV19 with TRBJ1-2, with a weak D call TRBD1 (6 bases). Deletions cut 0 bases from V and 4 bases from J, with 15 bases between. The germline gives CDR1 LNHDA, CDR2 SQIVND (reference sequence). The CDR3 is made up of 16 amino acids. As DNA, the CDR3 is TGTGCCAGTAGTATAGATTGGACAGCCCGTTCCTATGGCTACACCCTC. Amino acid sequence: CASSIDWTARSYGYTL.

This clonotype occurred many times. In DNA, the CDR3 is TGCGCCAGCACTATTCCGGGAGAGGGCTACAATGAGCAGTTCTTC. Translating gives CASTIPGEGYNEQFF. The chain is built from TRBV5-1 and TRBJ2-1; TRBD2 is a possible D gene (6 bases). With 6 bases removed from V and 3 bases from J, the gap between germline ends came to 16 bases. Germline V gives CDR1 SGHRS, CDR2 YFSETQ. The CDR3 loop spans 15 amino acids.

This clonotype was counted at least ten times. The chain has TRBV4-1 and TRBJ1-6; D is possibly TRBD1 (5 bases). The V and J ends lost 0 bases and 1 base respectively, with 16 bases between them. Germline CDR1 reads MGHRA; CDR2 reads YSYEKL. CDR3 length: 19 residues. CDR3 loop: CASSQDTTGRVSYNSPLHF. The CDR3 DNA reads TGCGCCAGCAGCCAAGATACAACGGGACGAGTTTCCTATAATTCACCCCTCCACTTT.

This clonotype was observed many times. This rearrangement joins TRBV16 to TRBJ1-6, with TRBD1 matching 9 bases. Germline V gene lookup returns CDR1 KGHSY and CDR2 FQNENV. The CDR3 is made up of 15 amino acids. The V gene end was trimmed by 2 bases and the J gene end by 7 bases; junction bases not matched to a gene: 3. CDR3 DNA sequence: TGTGCCAGCAGCCAACCAGGACAGGGGAATTCACCCCTCCACTTT. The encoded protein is CASSQPGQGNSPLHF.

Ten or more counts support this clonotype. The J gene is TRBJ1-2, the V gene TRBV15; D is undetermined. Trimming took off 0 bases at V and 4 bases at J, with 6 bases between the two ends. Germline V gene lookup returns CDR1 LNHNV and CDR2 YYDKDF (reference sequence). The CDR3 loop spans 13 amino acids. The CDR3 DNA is TGTGCCACCAGCAGAGAACGTATCTATGGCTACACCTTC. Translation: CATSRERIYGYTF. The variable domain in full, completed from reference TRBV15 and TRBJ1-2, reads DAMVIQNPRYQVTQFGKPVTLSCSQTLNHNVMYWYQQKSSQAPKLLFHYYDKDFNNEADTPDNFQSRRPNTSFCFLDIRSPGLGDTAMYLCATSRERIYGYTFGSGTRLTVV.

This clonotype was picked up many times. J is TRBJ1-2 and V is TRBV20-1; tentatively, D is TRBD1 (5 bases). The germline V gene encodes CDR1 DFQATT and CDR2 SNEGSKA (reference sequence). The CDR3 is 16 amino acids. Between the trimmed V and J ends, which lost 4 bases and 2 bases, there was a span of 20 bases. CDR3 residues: CSAMGLAEETNYGYTF. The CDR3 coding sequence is TGCAGTGCTATGGGACTGGCTGAAGAGACCAACTATGGCTACACCTTC.

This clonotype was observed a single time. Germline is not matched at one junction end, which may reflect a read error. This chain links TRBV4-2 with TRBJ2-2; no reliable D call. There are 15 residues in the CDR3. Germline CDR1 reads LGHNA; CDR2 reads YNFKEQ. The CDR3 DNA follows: TGTGCCAGCAGCCAAGAGAGGTACAGCACCAGGGAGCTGTTTTTT. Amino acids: CASSQERYSTRELFF.

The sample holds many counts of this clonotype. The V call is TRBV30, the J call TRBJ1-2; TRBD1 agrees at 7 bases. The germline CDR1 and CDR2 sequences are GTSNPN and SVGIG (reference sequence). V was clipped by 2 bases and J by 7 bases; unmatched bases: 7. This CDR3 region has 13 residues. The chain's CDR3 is CAWSPEGALGYTF. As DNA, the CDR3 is TGTGCCTGGAGTCCGGAGGGGGCGCTTGGCTACACCTTC.

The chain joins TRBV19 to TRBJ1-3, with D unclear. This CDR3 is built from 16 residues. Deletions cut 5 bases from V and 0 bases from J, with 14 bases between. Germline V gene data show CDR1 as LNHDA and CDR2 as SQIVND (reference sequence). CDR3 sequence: CASSSRTEFSGNTIYF. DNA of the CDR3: TGTGCCAGTAGTTCGAGGACGGAATTCTCTGGAAACACCATATATTTT.

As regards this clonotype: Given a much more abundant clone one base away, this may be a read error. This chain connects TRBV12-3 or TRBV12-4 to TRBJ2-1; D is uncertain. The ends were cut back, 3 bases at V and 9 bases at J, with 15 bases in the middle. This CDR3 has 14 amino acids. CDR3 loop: CASSFPSRQSEQFF. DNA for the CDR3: TGTGCCAGCAGTTTTCCTTCCCGTCAAAGTGAGCAGTTCTTC.

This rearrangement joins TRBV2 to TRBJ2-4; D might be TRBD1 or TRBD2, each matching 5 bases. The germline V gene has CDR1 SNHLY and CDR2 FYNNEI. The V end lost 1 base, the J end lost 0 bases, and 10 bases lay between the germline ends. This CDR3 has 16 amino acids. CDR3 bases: TGTGCCAGCAGTGAAGGGGACGGGATAGCCAAAAACATTCAGTACTTC. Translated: CASSEGDGIAKNIQYF.

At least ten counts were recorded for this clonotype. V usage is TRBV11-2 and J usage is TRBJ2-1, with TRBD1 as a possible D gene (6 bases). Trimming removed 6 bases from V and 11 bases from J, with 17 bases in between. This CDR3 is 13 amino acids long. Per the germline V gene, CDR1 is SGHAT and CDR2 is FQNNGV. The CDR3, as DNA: TGTGCCAGCAGATCGACAGGCAGCCCGAAGCAGTTCTTC. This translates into CASRSTGSPKQFF.